The 4 T cell receptor beta chains below come from one sample, sequenced in a study of lymphopenia after photon versus proton radiotherapy (dated by TCRdb to about 2019). The library was obtained by the immunoSEQ multiplex PCR assay. TCRdb re-hosts the immuneACCESS table, in-frame sequences only. Its copies lack some clones; in the studies checked, an unresolved V gene accounts for under half of them, and the cause for the rest is not known. Counted in this sample were some 70,000 clones; more than 75% of them appeared once. The leading ten clones occupy roughly a tenth of the sample. Sequencing used peripheral blood, obtained from a patient treated with proton-based radiotherapy. These receptor sequences come from a man aged 80 or over with esophageal cancer.

The V and J genes are TRBV10-3 and TRBJ1-5; no definite D call. This CDR3 spans 15 amino acids. Germline lookup yields CDR1 ENHRY and CDR2 SYGVKD. Trimming left V 3 bases short and J 0 bases short, with 9 bases between. The CDR3 spells CAISDRSFSNQPQHF. CDR3 nucleotide sequence: TGTGCCATCAGTGACCGATCATTTAGCAATCAGCCCCAGCATTTT.

The chain links TRBV28 to TRBJ2-3; 9 bases map to TRBD2. CDR1 and CDR2 (germline): MDHEN, SYDVKM. CDR3 length equals 16 residues. V was pared by 3 bases and J by 2 bases, with 6 bases of the junction left unmatched. CDR3 in amino acids: CASSFTTSGYTDTQYF. CDR3 DNA sequence: TGTGCCAGCAGTTTTACGACTAGCGGATACACAGATACGCAGTATTTT.

The rearrangement uses TRBV18 and TRBJ1-4; 8 positions match TRBD1. The germline V gene encodes CDR1 KGHSH and CDR2 LQKENI. The CDR3 is 14 residues long. The V segment lost 5 bases and the J segment 5 bases; nucleotides outside the gene matches: 4. The CDR3 region is CASSSGQENEKLFF. Here the CDR3 DNA reads TGTGCCAGCTCATCGGGACAGGAGAATGAAAAACTGTTTTTT.

The rearrangement uses TRBV5-1 and TRBJ2-5, with 14 bases aligning to TRBD2. With 4 bases clipped from V and 1 base from J, the junction kept 3 bases outside the gene matches. Germline CDR1 is SGHRS and CDR2 is YFSETQ. The CDR3 runs 16 residues. This CDR3 is CASSLGTSGSQETQYF. The CDR3 coding sequence is TGCGCCAGCAGCCTGGGGACTAGCGGGAGCCAAGAGACCCAGTACTTC.